These 25 T cell receptor beta chains share one sample of origin, sequenced in a study of beta chain features in type 1 diabetes. Isolated RNA was reverse transcribed in full, so expressed TCRB transcripts were sequenced. Here immunoSEQ multiplex PCR was the method, and the copy in TCRdb shows in-frame clones only, minus some. This sample has around 330,000 clones, with approximately 11% found just once. Sequencing was performed on naive CD4+ T cells from blood. These receptors originate from a woman aged 25-40 years in good health.

The chain employs TRBV18 and TRBJ2-5, with 10 positions matching TRBD2. CDR3 length: 18 residues. Germline values: CDR1 KGHSH, CDR2 LQKENI. With V trimmed by 3 bases and J by 1 base, 11 bases remained unmatched. CDR3 nucleotide sequence: TGTGCCAGCTCACCTAACCGCTGGACTAGCGGAATCCAAGAGACCCAGTACTTC. Translating gives CASSPNRWTSGIQETQYF.

Concerning this clone itself: Other DNA sequences in this sample translate to the same CDR3. V and J are TRBV6-6 and TRBJ2-2; D remains unclear. V shed 0 bases and J shed 0 bases, with 2 bases lying between them. The CDR3 has 14 amino acids. CDR1 is MNHNY and CDR2 is SVGAGI in the germline V gene (reference sequence). Here the CDR3 reads CASSYSTNTGELFF. DNA of the CDR3: TGTGCCAGCAGTTACTCCACGAACACCGGGGAGCTGTTTTTT.

This clone has a handful of counts. The chain recombines TRBV29-1 with TRBJ2-3; D remains ambiguous. Trimming took 8 bases from V and 2 from J, leaving 14 bases between them. The CDR3 loop spans 13 amino acids. CDR1 SQVTM and CDR2 ANQGSEA come from the germline V gene. The CDR3 DNA is TGCAGCCCGGTCCGCGGAAACACAGATACGCAGTATTTT. Amino acid sequence: CSPVRGNTDTQYF.

The chain employs TRBV6-1 and TRBJ2-5, with TRBD2 identical over 9 bases. The germline V gene has CDR1 MNHNS and CDR2 SASEGT. This CDR3 comprises 15 residues. Losses at the gene ends were 2 bases for V and 3 bases for J; bases not matched to a gene: 4. The CDR3 region is CASSEPLAGKETQYF. CDR3 bases: TGTGCCAGCAGTGAACCCCTAGCGGGAAAAGAGACCCAGTACTTC.

V gene TRBV7-6 combines with J gene TRBJ2-5, with D possibly TRBD1 on 6 matching bases. Germline V gene data show CDR1 as SGHVS and CDR2 as FNYEAQ. V was pared by 5 bases and J by 4 bases, with 14 bases between. The CDR3 consists of 14 residues. This chain's CDR3 is CASSPSGRGETQYF. CDR3 DNA sequence: TGTGCCAGCAGCCCATCGGGCAGGGGAGAGACCCAGTACTTC.

The chain couples TRBV10-2 to TRBJ2-2; D is perhaps TRBD2 (5 bases). In germline, CDR1 is WSHSY, CDR2 SAAADI. The CDR3 length is 15 residues. V gave up 6 bases and J gave up 3 bases, with 14 bases separating them. In DNA form, the CDR3 reads TGCGCCAGCAGGTCTAGCCACACTTACACCGGGGAGCTGTTTTTT. It encodes CASRSSHTYTGELFF.

The chain links TRBV4-3 to TRBJ1-5; possibly TRBD1 for D (5 bases). V was pared by 0 bases and J by 7 bases, with 13 bases between. The CDR3 totals 15 residues. Germline assignment: CDR1 LGHNA and CDR2 YSLEER. DNA of the CDR3: TGCGCCAGCAGCCAAGACTGGGGGGTTGGACAGCCCCAGCATTTT. This translates into CASSQDWGVGQPQHF.

The rearrangement joins TRBV28 to TRBJ2-3, with 10 bases matching TRBD2. CDR3 length: 16 residues. Looked up from germline, CDR1 is MDHEN and CDR2 is SYDVKM. V lost 2 bases and J lost 5; bases outside the gene matches: 7. In DNA, the CDR3 is TGTGCCAGCAGTTTAGTGAGCGGGAGGGCCGAAGATACGCAGTATTTT. It yields the protein CASSLVSGRAEDTQYF.

The gene calls are TRBV5-1 and TRBJ2-1; 8 positions agree with TRBD2. The ends lost 7 bases at V and 4 bases at J; junction bases unmatched: 7. The germline V gene has CDR1 SGHRS and CDR2 YFSETQ. This CDR3 contains 14 residues. The CDR3 sequence is CASGGASGYNEQFF. CDR3 bases: TGCGCCAGCGGCGGAGCTAGCGGGTACAATGAGCAGTTCTTC.

The chain employs TRBV14 and TRBJ1-2; D may be TRBD1 (6 bases). Between the trimmed V and J ends, which lost 6 bases and 7 bases, there was a span of 21 bases. Germline CDR1 is SGHDN and CDR2 is FVKESK. The CDR3 sequence is 15 residues long. CDR3 region: CASRSSVLDSRGYTF. Here the CDR3 DNA reads TGTGCCAGCAGGTCGTCGGTTTTGGACAGTCGTGGCTACACCTTC.

J is TRBJ2-3 and V is TRBV11-3, with 7 bases that match TRBD1. CDR3 length equals 16 residues. CDR1 is SGHNT and CDR2 is YENEEA in the germline V gene. Trimming cost V 4 bases and J 3 bases; bases outside gene matches: 10. The CDR3 loop reads CASSSGNYRGTDTQYF. CDR3 nucleotides: TGTGCCAGCAGCTCCGGAAACTACAGGGGAACAGATACGCAGTATTTT.

This chain links TRBV27 with TRBJ2-7, with D maybe TRBD1 (6 bases). Germline V CDR1 and CDR2: MNHEY, SMNVEV (reference sequence). The CDR3 extends over 13 amino acids. The V end was cut by 5 bases, the J end by 9 bases, with 17 bases between. The CDR3 is CASSATGRLGQYF. In nucleotides, the CDR3 is TGTGCCAGCAGTGCGACAGGTCGGTTGGGGCAGTACTTC.

The CDR3 nucleotides read TGTGCCAGCAGGGGGACATCAAACACCGGGGAGCTGTTTTTT. It is translated as CASRGTSNTGELFF. This sequence joins TRBV9 and TRBJ2-2, with D possibly matching TRBD1 (6 bases). The CDR3 length is 14 residues. Trimming stripped 5 bases from V and 2 bases from J, with 10 bases between. Germline V gives CDR1 SGDLS, CDR2 YYNGEE.

This clone was detected a few times. V is TRBV6-5 and J is TRBJ2-6; D is ambiguous. The germline V gene has CDR1 MNHEY and CDR2 SVGAGI. V shed 0 bases and J shed 2 bases, with 5 bases lying between them. The CDR3 totals 15 residues. CDR3 sequence reads: CASSYSAAGANVLTF. The CDR3 nucleotides read TGTGCCAGCAGTTACTCGGCAGCTGGGGCCAACGTCCTGACTTTC.

The gene calls are TRBV25-1 and TRBJ2-5, with D possibly TRBD2 on 7 matching bases. There are 16 residues in the CDR3. The V gene lost 5 bases and the J gene lost 5 bases, with 21 bases spanning the gap. Germline V gene data show CDR1 as MGHDK and CDR2 as SYGVNS. The DNA of the CDR3 is TGTGCCAGCAGTCCTCCGGTGGGGGGGCTAGGGGAGACCCAGTACTTC. Its protein product is CASSPPVGGLGETQYF.

This chain connects TRBV2 to TRBJ2-1; 14 positions match TRBD2. Germline CDR1 SNHLY, CDR2 FYNNEI. J lost 9 bases, V lost 4 bases, and 5 bases had no gene match. CDR3 length equals 15 residues. The CDR3 spells CASSGGLAGAAEQFF. CDR3 in DNA: TGTGCCAGCAGTGGGGGACTAGCGGGAGCGGCTGAGCAGTTCTTC.

This clone has a handful of counts. The gene calls are TRBV15 and TRBJ1-5; TRBD1 might be the D (6 bases). The CDR3 runs 16 residues. The germline gives CDR1 LNHNV, CDR2 YYDKDF (reference sequence). Between the trimmed V and J ends, which lost 5 bases and 2 bases, there was a span of 16 bases. The CDR3 spells CATSRTGTGGNQPQHF. The CDR3 DNA follows: TGTGCCACCAGCCGAACAGGGACGGGTGGCAATCAGCCCCAGCATTTT. Looking up the rest from reference TRBV15 and TRBJ1-5 gives the full variable domain: DAMVIQNPRYQVTQFGKPVTLSCSQTLNHNVMYWYQQKSSQAPKLLFHYYDKDFNNEADTPDNFQSRRPNTSFCFLDIRSPGLGDTAMYLCATSRTGTGGNQPQHFGDGTRLSIL.

This clone was seen a few times. The chain uses TRBV23-1 and TRBJ2-7; 10 bases match TRBD2. TRBV23-1 is flagged as an ORF with uncertain function. The length of the CDR3 is 17 residues. After removal of 4 bases from V and 6 bases from J, the junction contained 15 bases not matched to a gene. The CDR3 coding sequence is TGCGCCAGCAGTCCTCGAGGTAGGGCTAGCGGGAGTTGCGAGCAGTACTTC. Its protein is CASSPRGRASGSCEQYF.

The V gene is TRBV4-1, the J gene TRBJ2-4, with 8 bases aligning to TRBD2. With 0 bases clipped from V and 9 bases from J, the junction kept 10 bases outside the gene matches. Germline V gives CDR1 MGHRA, CDR2 YSYEKL. The CDR3 runs 16 residues. The CDR3 nucleotides are TGCGCCAGCAGCCAAGATAGCGGGACTACCCAGAGCATTCAGTACTTC. Residues: CASSQDSGTTQSIQYF.

This chain uses TRBV18 with TRBJ2-5, with TRBD1 matching 10 bases. After removal of 5 bases from V and 5 bases from J, the junction contained 11 bases not matched to a gene. Germline CDR1 is KGHSH and CDR2 is LQKENI. The CDR3 extends over 16 amino acids. This CDR3 reads CASSSGQGPVSETQYF. CDR3 nucleotide sequence: TGTGCCAGCTCATCGGGACAGGGGCCCGTATCGGAGACCCAGTACTTC.

The gene calls are TRBV28 and TRBJ2-5; 7 bases fit TRBD1. Germline V gene data show CDR1 as MDHEN and CDR2 as SYDVKM. With 10 bases clipped from V and 1 base from J, the junction kept 9 bases outside the gene matches. The CDR3 has 14 amino acids. The CDR3 coding sequence is TGTGCCATCAGATCCTCAGGGGGCCAAGAGACCCAGTACTTC. It yields the protein CAIRSSGGQETQYF.

CDR3 sequence (DNA): TGTGCCAGCAGCTCCCAAAATTTTTTGACAGATACGCAGTATTTT. As protein: CASSSQNFLTDTQYF. The rearrangement joins TRBV11-2 to TRBJ2-3, with no clear D. V lost 4 bases and J 3 bases, leaving 14 bases between the germline ends. CDR1 SGHAT and CDR2 FQNNGV come from the germline V gene. The CDR3 is 15 amino acids.

This sequence joins TRBV5-1 and TRBJ2-7, with D perhaps TRBD1 (6 bases). Germline V gene data show CDR1 as SGHRS and CDR2 as YFSETQ. Deletions cut 4 bases from V and 5 bases from J, with 13 bases between. The CDR3 spans 13 residues. The CDR3: CASSQNRVDEQYF. In nucleotides, the CDR3 is TGCGCCAGCAGCCAGAACAGGGTGGACGAGCAGTACTTC.

The V and J genes are TRBV4-2 and TRBJ2-7; 9 nucleotides agree with TRBD1. The CDR3 runs 19 residues. The ends lost 0 bases at V and 4 bases at J; junction bases unmatched: 16. Germline CDR1 LGHNA, CDR2 YNFKEQ. CDR3 nucleotides: TGTGCCAGCAGCCAAGATTGGTGGGACGTCGGGACAGGGCATTACGAGCAGTACTTC. As protein: CASSQDWWDVGTGHYEQYF.

In its sample, this clone was seen a few times. The rearrangement links TRBV9 to TRBJ1-3; no clear D. Trimming removed 1 base at V and 0 bases at J, with 8 bases between. The CDR3 loop spans 15 amino acids. Germline CDR1 SGDLS, CDR2 YYNGEE. CDR3 protein: CASSVHESSGNTIYF. The CDR3 DNA sequence: TGTGCCAGCAGCGTACATGAGAGCTCTGGAAACACCATATATTTT.